The source of this TCR beta chain is a study of human T cells and chemical hapten exposure. In this sample, this clonotype turned up a few times. Per the authors' pipeline: Across samples, TCR counts had a median of around 100,000 and ranged from roughly 23,224 to 690,600. TCRdb itself ran the RACE reads through MiXCR, one entry per CDR3 protein. These V and J calls originate from TCRdb's pipeline instead of the authors' own analysis. The sample yields 280,000 or so distinct CDR3 sequences, just under 8% seen once. Time point noted: pre-sensitization, week 0. Indicated treatment: therapeutic diphenylcyclopropenone sensitization with weekly scalp DPC. Total RNA was extracted from unfractionated whole blood. The source is a man between 18 and 35 years old with alopecia areata. Some clones in this sample may be carry-over from other donors' samples. The sample here was whole blood, taken in connection with sensitization to the hapten diphenylcyclopropenone (DPC).

The CDR3 reads CSATGKAQPQHF. The CDR3 DNA reads TGCAGTGCCACAGGGAAGGCTCAGCCCCAGCATTTT. J is TRBJ1-5 and V is TRBV20-1, with D perhaps matching TRBD1 (6 bases). Trimming took 6 bases from V and 6 from J, leaving 12 bases between them. CDR1 DFQATT and CDR2 SNEGSKA come from the germline V gene (reference sequence). The CDR3 is made up of 12 amino acids.